Shown below are 23 T cell receptor beta chains from a single sample sequenced in a study of shared clonotypes between healthy human individuals (dated by TCRdb to about 2020). Library method: the immunoSEQ multiplex PCR assay. Held by TCRdb, this immuneACCESS table contains in-frame sequences only and omits some clones. Under half of the omission traces to an unresolved V gene where checked; the cause of the rest is unknown. In all, the sample holds 1.5 million to 2.5 million clones, and about 95% of those were seen once. The biggest ten clones account for under 1.5% of the sample. CD8 naive samples were CD45RO-negative cells positively selected for CCR7, giving a CD45RA+CCR7+ population that excluded TemRA cells. Sequencing used naive CD8+ T cells sorted from blood. What the cell subset or site label conveys for this sample: CD45RA+CCR7+. Every receptor here comes from a man aged 18 to 30 in good health.

This sequence joins TRBV5-1 and TRBJ2-3, with 9 bases matching TRBD1. CDR1 and CDR2 from the germline V gene are SGHRS and YFSETQ. Germline trimming cut 0 bases from V and 0 bases from J; bases unmatched to any gene: 8. The CDR3 sequence is 18 residues long. The CDR3 region is CASSLEGTGGFSTDTQYF. CDR3 sequence (DNA): TGCGCCAGCAGCTTGGAAGGTACAGGGGGCTTCAGCACAGATACGCAGTATTTT.

The chain carries TRBV7-9 and TRBJ1-6; 11 positions agree with TRBD1. J lost 0 bases, V lost 5 bases, and 9 bases had no gene match. The CDR3 totals 19 residues. Germline CDR1 SEHNR, CDR2 FQNEAQ (reference sequence). CDR3 protein: CASSDPGQGGFSYNSPLHF. DNA for the CDR3: TGTGCCAGCAGCGATCCGGGACAGGGGGGGTTCTCCTATAATTCACCCCTCCACTTT.

Turning to this clone: In the same sample, other DNA sequences code for this CDR3. The chain employs TRBV9 and TRBJ1-4, with D possibly matching TRBD1 (6 bases). The CDR3 length is 15 residues. Trimming cost V 2 bases and J 0 bases, with 8 bases left between them. Germline V gene lookup returns CDR1 SGDLS and CDR2 YYNGEE. The CDR3 loop reads CASSVSGATNEKLFF. The CDR3 DNA sequence: TGTGCCAGCAGCGTTTCAGGGGCAACTAATGAAAAACTGTTTTTT.

The CDR3 loop is CASSQDQGGAGRSDTEAFF. CDR3 DNA sequence: TGCGCCAGCAGCCAAGATCAAGGGGGCGCTGGGCGGTCGGACACTGAAGCTTTCTTT. This sequence joins TRBV4-3 and TRBJ1-1, with 7 bases aligning to TRBD1. The V gene end was trimmed by 0 bases and the J gene end by 3 bases; junction bases not matched to a gene: 16. This CDR3 comprises 19 residues. Germline CDR1 is LGHNA and CDR2 is YSLEER.

The chain combines TRBV9 with TRBJ1-2, with D maybe TRBD1 (6 bases). The CDR3 covers 15 residues. Germline V CDR1 and CDR2: SGDLS, YYNGEE. The ends were cut back, 2 bases at V and 2 bases at J, with 13 bases in the middle. The CDR3 DNA is TGTGCCAGCAGCGTTGACTCCCAGGGGAACTATGGCTACACCTTC. The encoded protein is CASSVDSQGNYGYTF. Based on the CDR3 plus reference TRBV9 and TRBJ1-2, the full variable domain is DSGVTQTPKHLITATGQRVTLRCSPRSGDLSVYWYQQSLDQGLQFLIQYYNGEERAKGNILERFSAQQFPDLHSELNLSSLELGDSALYFCASSVDSQGNYGYTFGSGTRLTVV.

The chain uses TRBV19 and TRBJ1-4, with TRBD1 as a possible D gene (5 bases). In germline, CDR1 is LNHDA, CDR2 SQIVND (reference sequence). The CDR3 consists of 15 residues. The germline V and J ends were trimmed by 4 bases and 3 bases, with 12 bases remaining between them. In DNA form, the CDR3 reads TGTGCCAGTAGTAGCTGGGGCGTTGCTAATGAAAAACTGTTTTTT. Its translation: CASSSWGVANEKLFF. The full variable domain, completed using reference TRBV19 and TRBJ1-4, is DGGITQSPKYLFRKEGQNVTLSCEQNLNHDAMYWYRQDPGQGLRLIYYSQIVNDFQKGDIAEGYSVSREKKESFPLTVTSAQKNPTAFYLCASSSWGVANEKLFFGSGTQLSVL.

The CDR3 loop reads CASRPLAGGLNEQFF. The CDR3 coding sequence is TGTGCCAGCAGGCCACTAGCGGGAGGGCTCAATGAGCAGTTCTTC. This sequence joins TRBV6-5 and TRBJ2-1; 13 positions agree with TRBD2. J lost 6 bases, V lost 6 bases, and 5 bases had no gene match. The CDR3 is 15 residues long. Germline V CDR1 and CDR2: MNHEY, SVGAGI.

This clone was detected only once. The chain employs TRBV5-5 and TRBJ1-6; D is possibly TRBD1 (5 bases). The CDR3 runs 14 residues. The germline CDR1 and CDR2 sequences are SGHKS and YYEKEE (reference sequence). V gave up 0 bases and J gave up 9 bases, with 10 bases separating them. Here the CDR3 DNA reads TGTGCCAGCAGCTTGGTTCTCGGGGGTTCACCCCTCCACTTT. It encodes CASSLVLGGSPLHF.

This chain uses TRBV10-3 with TRBJ1-4; no reliable D call. V shed 7 bases and J shed 5 bases, with 20 bases lying between them. This CDR3 region has 16 residues. Germline loops: CDR1 ENHRY, CDR2 SYGVKD. The CDR3 sequence is CAIKPDLSLPNEKLFF. In nucleotides, the CDR3 is TGTGCCATCAAGCCGGACCTCTCTCTCCCCAATGAAAAACTGTTTTTT.

This chain connects TRBV11-2 to TRBJ2-7; 8 bases align to TRBD1. The CDR3 has 14 residues. The V gene's germline CDR1 is SGHAT and CDR2 FQNNGV. With V trimmed by 3 bases and J by 3 bases, 4 bases remained unmatched. DNA of the CDR3: TGTGCCAGCAGCTTCGACAGGGGCCACTACGAGCAGTACTTC. Its protein product is CASSFDRGHYEQYF. Combining the CDR3 with reference TRBV11-2 and TRBJ2-7 gives the whole variable domain EAGVAQSPRYKIIEKRQSVAFWCNPISGHATLYWYQQILGQGPKLLIQFQNNGVVDDSQLPKDRFSAERLKGVDSTLKIQPAKLEDSAVYLCASSFDRGHYEQYFGPGTRLTVT.

This clone appeared once. V gene TRBV10-3 combines with J gene TRBJ2-2; the D is unclear. CDR1 is ENHRY, CDR2 SYGVKD, per germline. The V end lost 0 bases, the J end lost 4 bases, and 12 bases lay between the germline ends. The CDR3 contains 16 residues. The CDR3 nucleotides are TGTGCCATCAGTGAGTCGAAGGCCAAAGCCACCGGGGAGCTGTTTTTT. Amino acid sequence: CAISESKAKATGELFF.

The chain couples TRBV10-3 to TRBJ1-1, with D possibly being TRBD1 (5 bases). The CDR3 has 13 amino acids. Deletions cut 7 bases from V and 5 bases from J, with 14 bases between. Germline V lookup: CDR1 ENHRY, CDR2 SYGVKD. The CDR3 here is CAIIEEGSTEAFF. In DNA form, the CDR3 reads TGTGCCATCATCGAGGAGGGGTCAACTGAAGCTTTCTTT.

The chain employs TRBV7-8 and TRBJ2-1; D not resolved. The V gene's germline CDR1 is SGHVS and CDR2 FQNEAQ. This CDR3 has 13 amino acids. V was trimmed by 2 bases and J by 10 bases, leaving 12 bases between them. This CDR3 reads CASSLRQGREQFF. CDR3 nucleotides: TGTGCCAGCAGCTTACGACAAGGTCGGGAGCAGTTCTTC. Based on the CDR3 plus reference TRBV7-8 and TRBJ2-1, the full variable domain is GAGVSQSPRYKVAKRGQDVALRCDPISGHVSLFWYQQALGQGPEFLTYFQNEAQLDKSGLPSDRFFAERPEGSVSTLKIQRTQQEDSAVYLCASSLRQGREQFFGPGTRLTVL.

The rearrangement joins TRBV13 to TRBJ2-7, with 11 bases fitting TRBD1. V shed 3 bases, J shed 4 bases, and the junction held 5 bases outside the gene matches. CDR1 is PRHDT, CDR2 FYEKMQ, per germline (reference sequence). This CDR3 spans 15 amino acids. CDR3 in amino acids: CASSFKGQGEYEQYF. The CDR3 coding sequence is TGTGCCAGCAGCTTTAAGGGACAGGGGGAGTACGAGCAGTACTTC.

Concerning this clone itself: Additional DNA sequences in this sample encode the identical CDR3. This chain links TRBV4-1 with TRBJ2-7, with 11 bases aligning to TRBD1. J was trimmed by 3 bases and V by 1 base; bases with no gene match: 5. Germline V gene lookup returns CDR1 MGHRA and CDR2 YSYEKL. The CDR3 spans 16 residues. CDR3 protein: CASSQGAGQGDYEQYF. In DNA, the CDR3 is TGCGCCAGCAGCCAAGGGGCGGGACAGGGGGACTACGAGCAGTACTTC.

This chain joins TRBV4-3 and TRBJ1-2; D uncertain. Deletions cut 3 bases from V and 4 bases from J, with 12 bases between. The V gene's germline CDR1 is LGHNA and CDR2 YSLEER. The CDR3 is 14 residues long. For the CDR3, the DNA is TGCGCCAGCAGCCAGGAAGGGTATGGCTATGGCTACACCTTC. It codes for CASSQEGYGYGYTF.

The rearrangement joins TRBV2 to TRBJ2-6, with D possibly called TRBD1 or TRBD2 (5 bases each). CDR1 and CDR2 from the germline V gene are SNHLY and FYNNEI. CDR3 size: 18 residues. The V gene lost 3 bases and the J gene lost 5 bases, with 20 bases spanning the gap. In nucleotides, the CDR3 is TGTGCCAGCAGTGACTTCGGGGACGTAATTGTGTGGGCCAACGTCCTGACTTTC. It is translated as CASSDFGDVIVWANVLTF.

A remark on this clone: Other nucleotide sequences in the sample specify the same CDR3. V and J are TRBV19 and TRBJ1-1; 7 nucleotides line up with TRBD1. The ends lost 6 bases at V and 2 bases at J; junction bases unmatched: 6. Germline loops: CDR1 LNHDA, CDR2 SQIVND (reference sequence). The CDR3 covers 14 residues. CDR3 coding DNA: TGTGCCAGTAGCCTGACAGGGTTAAACACTGAAGCTTTCTTT. Translation gives CASSLTGLNTEAFF.

The V call is TRBV6-1, the J call TRBJ1-1; D uncertain. V dropped 6 bases and J dropped 0 bases, with 8 bases sitting between them. The CDR3 has 13 amino acids. Germline CDR1 is MNHNS and CDR2 is SASEGT. The CDR3 region is CASRTTVNTEAFF. In DNA form, the CDR3 reads TGTGCCAGCAGGACTACAGTGAACACTGAAGCTTTCTTT.

The chain carries TRBV5-6 and TRBJ2-1; the match to TRBD1 covers 8 bases. The length of the CDR3 is 15 residues. The ends lost 4 bases at V and 8 bases at J; junction bases unmatched: 11. Germline-derived CDR1 and CDR2 are SGHDT and YYEEEE. This CDR3 is CASSQERRGPDEQFF. The CDR3 DNA is TGTGCCAGCAGCCAAGAGCGCAGGGGGCCCGATGAGCAGTTCTTC.

The rearrangement uses TRBV7-2 and TRBJ2-5; D unresolved. Trimming cost V 8 bases and J 2 bases, with 9 bases left between them. Germline assignment: CDR1 SGHTA and CDR2 FQGNSA. CDR3 length equals 12 residues. CDR3 loop: CASCDPQETQYF. The DNA of the CDR3 is TGTGCCAGCTGCGATCCTCAAGAGACCCAGTACTTC.

V is TRBV2 and J is TRBJ2-7, with 7 bases fitting TRBD2. The J segment lost 2 bases and the V segment lost 4 bases, leaving 8 bases of the junction unmatched. Germline V CDR1 and CDR2: SNHLY, FYNNEI. This CDR3 region has 15 residues. The DNA for the CDR3 is TGTGCCAGCAGTGGAGAGGCGGGACTACCCTACGAGCAGTACTTC. Translation gives CASSGEAGLPYEQYF.

The rearrangement uses TRBV10-2 and TRBJ2-1; the D call may be TRBD1 or TRBD2 (6 bases each). CDR3 length: 12 residues. Germline V gene sequence: CDR1 WSHSY, CDR2 SAAADI. With 7 bases removed from V and 6 bases from J, the gap between germline ends came to 10 bases. CDR3 protein: CASNGGGNEQFF. CDR3 sequence (DNA): TGCGCCAGCAACGGAGGGGGCAATGAGCAGTTCTTC.